Each of the 25 T cell receptor beta chains below was sequenced from the same sample in a study of T-cell reconstitution after alpha-beta-depleted transplantation in children. Molecular barcoding with unique molecular identifiers was used for the TCRbeta library. TCRdb called the PCR reads again in MiXCR, with one record for every CDR3 protein. The data contain 500,000 or so distinct CDR3 sequences, approximately 10% of them singletons. The specimen comprised PBMCs, mostly from graft donor cells, sampled 180 days after TCRalphabeta/CD19-depleted stem cell transplant. The receptors were sampled from a female patient between 2 and 15 years old who had a stem cell transplant for aplastic anemia, so the T cells may come from the graft donor.

This rearrangement joins TRBV7-2 to TRBJ2-7; 7 bases match TRBD2. This CDR3 comprises 15 residues. Germline V gene data show CDR1 as SGHTA and CDR2 as FQGNSA. The trim removed 5 bases at V and 0 bases at J, leaving 7 bases unmatched. CDR3 protein: CASSPHSSGSYEQYF. In DNA form, the CDR3 reads TGTGCCAGCAGCCCGCACTCTAGCGGCTCCTACGAGCAGTACTTC.

This clonotype appeared a few times. V usage is TRBV5-1 and J usage is TRBJ2-5; 11 bases map to TRBD1. There are 17 residues in the CDR3. J gave up 1 base and V 5 bases, and 10 bases lay outside the gene matches. Germline loops: CDR1 SGHRS, CDR2 YFSETQ. CDR3 in amino acids: CASSIGTGGITQETQYF. In DNA, the CDR3 is TGCGCCAGCAGTATCGGGACAGGGGGTATCACCCAAGAGACCCAGTACTTC.

This clonotype turned up a few times. The rearrangement joins TRBV30 to TRBJ1-5; D might be TRBD1 (5 bases). V lost 2 bases to trimming and J lost 1 base, with 9 bases between them. The CDR3 runs to 14 residues. CDR1 is GTSNPN and CDR2 is SVGIG in the germline V gene (reference sequence). The CDR3 region is CAWSMGPSNQPQHF. DNA for the CDR3: TGTGCCTGGAGTATGGGGCCAAGCAATCAGCCCCAGCATTTT. Supplemented by reference TRBV30 and TRBJ1-5, the full variable domain reads SQTIHQWPATLVQPVGSPLSLECTVEGTSNPNLYWYRQAAGRGLQLLFYSVGIGQISSEVPQNLSASRPQDRQFILSSKKLLLSDSGFYLCAWSMGPSNQPQHFGDGTRLSIL.

This chain joins TRBV12-3 or TRBV12-4 and TRBJ2-7; D is perhaps TRBD1 (5 bases). The germline V and J ends were trimmed by 5 bases and 6 bases, with 8 bases remaining between them. CDR3 length: 11 amino acids. The CDR3 sequence is CASSQGFEQYF. The CDR3 bases are TGTGCCAGCAGTCAGGGATTCGAGCAGTACTTC.

This clonotype has only a few counts. The V gene is TRBV27, the J gene TRBJ1-1, with D possibly TRBD1 on 6 matching bases. The CDR3 sequence is 14 residues long. Germline loops: CDR1 MNHEY, CDR2 SMNVEV (reference sequence). Trimming took 6 bases from V and 4 from J, leaving 15 bases between them. The CDR3 reads CASRTRGASTEAFF. The CDR3 DNA is TGTGCCAGCAGAACCCGGGGGGCGAGCACTGAAGCTTTCTTT.

The chain couples TRBV9 to TRBJ2-1, with 9 bases that match TRBD2. V was clipped by 0 bases and J by 8 bases; unmatched bases: 6. The CDR3 spans 15 residues. Per the germline V gene, CDR1 is SGDLS and CDR2 is YYNGEE. Here the CDR3 reads CASSVGASGAYEQFF. The CDR3 DNA sequence: TGTGCCAGCAGCGTAGGGGCTAGCGGGGCTTATGAGCAGTTCTTC.

This clonotype has a handful of counts. The CDR3 here is CSANRGVYEQYF. The CDR3 region has the DNA TGCAGTGCTAACAGGGGTGTCTACGAGCAGTACTTC. The gene calls are TRBV20-1 and TRBJ2-7; TRBD1 agrees at 7 bases. CDR3 size: 12 residues. V lost 4 bases and J lost 3; bases outside the gene matches: 3. The germline CDR1 and CDR2 sequences are DFQATT and SNEGSKA (reference sequence).

The chain links TRBV29-1 to TRBJ2-7; 7 positions match TRBD1. After removal of 5 bases from V and 0 bases from J, the junction contained 7 bases not matched to a gene. This CDR3 comprises 14 residues. Germline lookup yields CDR1 SQVTM and CDR2 ANQGSEA. The CDR3 bases are TGCAGCGTTCTCACAGGGGATACCTCCTACGAGCAGTACGTC. As protein: CSVLTGDTSYEQYV.

Only a few counts were recorded for this clonotype. The chain's CDR3 is CASSPLEGVVNEQFF. The CDR3 bases are TGTGCCAGCAGCCCACTGGAAGGGGTAGTCAATGAGCAGTTCTTC. V is TRBV11-2 and J is TRBJ2-1; TRBD1 might be the D (5 bases). Per the germline V gene, CDR1 is SGHAT and CDR2 is FQNNGV. V dropped 5 bases and J dropped 6 bases, with 17 bases sitting between them. This CDR3 has 15 residues.

With respect to this clonotype: A much bigger clone sits one base away, suggesting this may be a read error. The J gene is TRBJ2-7, the V gene TRBV7-2, with 7 bases that match TRBD1. Germline V lookup: CDR1 SGHTA, CDR2 FQGNSA. V shed 7 bases, J shed 4 bases, and the junction held 7 bases outside the gene matches. This CDR3 spans 13 amino acids. This chain's CDR3 is CASNSDRLYEQYV. The CDR3, as DNA: TGTGCCAGCAACTCGGACAGGCTATACGAGCAGTACGTC.

The V and J genes are TRBV24-1 and TRBJ2-2; the match to TRBD2 covers 7 bases. With 7 bases clipped from V and 3 bases from J, the junction kept 7 bases outside the gene matches. Germline lookup yields CDR1 KGHDR and CDR2 SFDVKD. The CDR3 consists of 15 residues. Here the CDR3 reads CATRDGLDYTGELFF. CDR3 coding DNA: TGTGCCACCAGGGACGGACTAGACTACACCGGGGAGCTGTTTTTT.

This clonotype has ten or more counts. This chain joins TRBV5-1 and TRBJ1-1; no definite D call. Germline V CDR1 and CDR2: SGHRS, YFSETQ. The V end was cut by 0 bases, the J end by 3 bases, with 9 bases between. This CDR3 comprises 14 residues. The CDR3 sequence: CASSLVWRDTEAFF. The CDR3 DNA reads TGCGCCAGCAGCTTGGTATGGCGGGACACTGAAGCTTTCTTT.

Ten or more counts support this clonotype. CDR3 DNA sequence: TGTGCCAGCTCGGGGACAGTCCTCTACGAGCAGTACTTC. Translating gives CASSGTVLYEQYF. This chain joins TRBV12-3 or TRBV12-4 and TRBJ2-7; 7 bases line up with TRBD1. Trimming cost V 8 bases and J 3 bases; bases outside gene matches: 7. The CDR3 consists of 13 residues.

This clonotype was seen repeatedly, ten times or more. The chain has TRBV28 and TRBJ2-5; D possibly corresponds to TRBD1 (6 bases). This CDR3 is 13 amino acids long. Germline assignment: CDR1 MDHEN and CDR2 SYDVKM. Trimming pared 4 bases from V and 4 bases from J, leaving 10 bases between. DNA for the CDR3: TGTGCCAGCAGTTCAGGGGCGGGAGAGACCCAGTACTTC. Protein: CASSSGAGETQYF.

This clonotype occurred a few times. This chain joins TRBV27 and TRBJ2-7; the D is unclear. This CDR3 is 15 amino acids long. Germline V CDR1 and CDR2: MNHEY, SMNVEV (reference sequence). V lost 1 base and J 3 bases, leaving 13 bases between the germline ends. The CDR3 sequence is CASSLLSQIGYEQYF. For the CDR3, the DNA is TGTGCCAGCAGTTTATTATCCCAGATCGGCTACGAGCAGTACTTC.

This clonotype was seen repeatedly, ten times or more. The CDR3 sequence: CASSWGPQELVGSYNEQFF. The CDR3 nucleotides read TGCGCCAGCAGCTGGGGTCCCCAGGAGCTGGTGGGCTCCTACAATGAGCAGTTCTTC. The J gene is TRBJ2-1, the V gene TRBV5-1; D gene uncertain. The V end lost 3 bases, the J end lost 0 bases, and 22 bases lay between the germline ends. CDR3 size: 19 residues. Germline loops: CDR1 SGHRS, CDR2 YFSETQ.

This clonotype has just a few counts. The chain couples TRBV5-1 to TRBJ2-1; TRBD1 might be the D (5 bases). Germline assignment: CDR1 SGHRS and CDR2 YFSETQ. The V end was cut by 3 bases, the J end by 7 bases, with 17 bases between. The CDR3 spans 15 residues. For the CDR3, the DNA is TGCGCCAGCAGCTGGGGCCGAGGCTCCATGAATGAGCAGTTCTTC. It specifies CASSWGRGSMNEQFF.

This clonotype was recorded many times. The CDR3 sequence: CASSQAGWVTPSSYEQYV. The CDR3 bases are TGCGCCAGCAGCCAAGCTGGGTGGGTGACACCGAGCTCCTACGAGCAGTACGTC. The chain couples TRBV4-1 to TRBJ2-7, with D uncertain. Trimming took 1 base from V and 0 from J, leaving 19 bases between them. The CDR3 consists of 18 residues. Germline V gives CDR1 MGHRA, CDR2 YSYEKL.

This clonotype was observed a handful of times. The CDR3 region is CASSLFTTLANQPQHF. In nucleotides, the CDR3 is TGTGCCAGCAGTTTATTTACAACCCTAGCCAATCAGCCCCAGCATTTT. The chain employs TRBV12-3 or TRBV12-4 and TRBJ1-5; D not certain. V lost 2 bases and J 3 bases, leaving 14 bases between the germline ends. The CDR3 contains 16 residues.

This clonotype was counted a few times. The rearrangement links TRBV18 to TRBJ1-5; 9 bases are shared with TRBD1. This CDR3 contains 15 residues. The J segment lost 6 bases and the V segment lost 6 bases, leaving 9 bases of the junction unmatched. Germline V lookup: CDR1 KGHSH, CDR2 LQKENI. CDR3 region: CASSRTGGRGQPQHF. The CDR3 DNA reads TGTGCCAGCTCCCGAACAGGGGGCAGGGGTCAGCCCCAGCATTTT.

V gene TRBV6-5 combines with J gene TRBJ2-2, with D tentatively TRBD2 (6 bases). The germline V gene encodes CDR1 MNHEY and CDR2 SVGAGI. This CDR3 region has 17 residues. V lost 0 bases, J lost 0 bases, and 11 bases lay in between. CDR3 coding DNA: TGTGCCAGCAGTTACTCTTTGGTAGCGGCGAACACCGGGGAGCTGTTTTTT. This encodes CASSYSLVAANTGELFF.

The table lists this clonotype with a few counts. The rearrangement links TRBV10-3 to TRBJ2-5, with D unresolved. This CDR3 contains 13 residues. V lost 6 bases to trimming and J lost 0 bases, with 8 bases between them. Germline values: CDR1 ENHRY, CDR2 SYGVKD. The CDR3: CAISPGHQETQYF. In DNA, the CDR3 is TGTGCCATCAGCCCGGGCCACCAAGAGACCCAGTACTTC.

This clonotype was picked up a small number of times. The J gene is TRBJ2-7, the V gene TRBV3-1, with 14 bases matching TRBD2. Looked up from germline, CDR1 is LGHDT and CDR2 is YNNKEL (reference sequence). The CDR3 is 18 residues long. V lost 4 bases to trimming and J lost 5 bases; unmatched junction nucleotides: 13. The CDR3 bases are TGTGCCAGCAGCCCCCGGGGACTAGCGGGAGTCTGGTCGGACGAGCAGTACTTC. As protein: CASSPRGLAGVWSDEQYF.

Turning to this clonotype: Likely a read error: the CDR3 ends without its conserved phenylalanine or tryptophan. The rearrangement uses TRBV28 and TRBJ1-5; D is unclear. Germline V gene sequence: CDR1 MDHEN, CDR2 SYDVKM. The CDR3 has 14 amino acids. Trimming took off 4 bases at V and 4 bases at J, with 11 bases between the two ends. The CDR3 sequence is CASSSDGENQPQHL. For the CDR3, the DNA is TGTGCCAGCAGTTCGGACGGGGAGAATCAGCCCCAGCATTTG.

This clonotype was detected a few times. J is TRBJ2-2 and V is TRBV29-1; 7 nucleotides match TRBD1. Germline loops: CDR1 SQVTM, CDR2 ANQGSEA. The CDR3 length is 15 residues. The V gene end was trimmed by 2 bases and the J gene end by 1 base; junction bases not matched to a gene: 4. CDR3 sequence (DNA): TGCAGCGTTGAAATTGGGACAGTGAACACCGGGGAGCTGTTTTTT. Translating gives CSVEIGTVNTGELFF.